This T cell receptor beta chain came from a study of blood T cell repertoires in COVID-19. Overall study context: Material from acute and convalescent COVID-19 was sourced from the United States, Italy and Spain. PBMCs, B-cell-depleted T cells, or T cells provided the cDNA or gDNA that made up the material.

Original processing notes: How many nucleated cells were present was estimated from reference gene primer amplification. TCRdb's table, derived via immunoSEQ multiplex PCR, lists solely in-frame clones and lacks some. For V, J and clone size, that table is used; D and trimming come from the DNA. The sample has hundreds of thousands of clones; 65% to 90% are singletons. The length of the CDR3 is 15 residues. V shed 6 bases, J shed 4 bases, and the junction held 9 bases outside the gene matches. Germline lookup yields CDR1 MNHEY and CDR2 SMNVEV (reference sequence). Sequenced input: peripheral blood. This receptor was taken from a man over 45 with active or convalescent COVID-19. The chain joins TRBV27 to TRBJ1-2, with 9 bases aligning to TRBD1. CDR3 in DNA: TGTGCCAGCAGCCAAGACCGGGACAGGGCCTATGGCTACACCTTC. Protein product: CASSQDRDRAYGYTF.